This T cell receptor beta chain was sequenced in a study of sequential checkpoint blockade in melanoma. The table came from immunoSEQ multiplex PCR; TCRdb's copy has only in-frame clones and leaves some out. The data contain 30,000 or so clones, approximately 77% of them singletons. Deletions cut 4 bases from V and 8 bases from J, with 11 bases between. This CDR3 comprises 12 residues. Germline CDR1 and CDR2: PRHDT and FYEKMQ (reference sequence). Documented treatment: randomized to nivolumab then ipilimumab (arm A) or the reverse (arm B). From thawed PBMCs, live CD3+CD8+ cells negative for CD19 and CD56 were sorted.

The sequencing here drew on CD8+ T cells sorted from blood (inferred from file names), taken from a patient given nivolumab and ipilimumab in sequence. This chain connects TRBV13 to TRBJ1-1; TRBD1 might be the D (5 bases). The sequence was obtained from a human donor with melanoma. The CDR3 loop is CASSSASGEAFF. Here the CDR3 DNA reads TGTGCCAGCAGCTCGGCCTCAGGGGAAGCTTTCTTT.